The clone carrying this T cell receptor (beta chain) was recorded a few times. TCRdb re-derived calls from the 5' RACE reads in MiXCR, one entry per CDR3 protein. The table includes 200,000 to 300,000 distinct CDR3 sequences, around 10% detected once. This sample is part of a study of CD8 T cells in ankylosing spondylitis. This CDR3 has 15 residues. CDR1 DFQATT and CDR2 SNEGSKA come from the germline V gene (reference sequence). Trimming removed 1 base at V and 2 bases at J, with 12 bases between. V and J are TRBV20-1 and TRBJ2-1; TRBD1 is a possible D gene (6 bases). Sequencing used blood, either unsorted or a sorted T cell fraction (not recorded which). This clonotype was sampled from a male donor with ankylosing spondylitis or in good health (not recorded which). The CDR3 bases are TGCAGTGCTAGAGGACGGACAGCCACCTACAATGAGCAGTTCTTC. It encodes CSARGRTATYNEQFF.